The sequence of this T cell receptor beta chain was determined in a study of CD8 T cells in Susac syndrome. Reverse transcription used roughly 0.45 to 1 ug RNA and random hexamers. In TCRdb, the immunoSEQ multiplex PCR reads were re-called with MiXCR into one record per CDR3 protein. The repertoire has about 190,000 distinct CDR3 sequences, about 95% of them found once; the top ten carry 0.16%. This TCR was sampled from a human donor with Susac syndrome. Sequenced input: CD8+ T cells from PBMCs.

The CDR3 sequence is CASSFSRTGELFF. The DNA for the CDR3 is TGTGCCAGCAGTTTTTCCAGAACCGGGGAGCTGTTTTTT. The V call is TRBV12-3 or TRBV12-4, the J call TRBJ2-2; no definite D call. CDR3 length: 13 residues. V was pared by 3 bases and J by 5 bases, with 7 bases between.